Given below is one T cell receptor beta chain in context. V was cut by 11 bases and J by 7 bases, with 21 bases left in between. The CDR3 spans 14 residues. Germline V gene lookup returns CDR1 MNHEY and CDR2 SVGAGI. These data are taken from a study of blood T cell repertoires in COVID-19. Original methodology: How many nucleated cells were present was estimated from reference gene primer amplification. Produced via immunoSEQ multiplex PCR; TCRdb's table is partial and in-frame only. The D gene and trimming were derived from the DNA, and the V and J assignments and clone size from that table. The sample contains approximately 140,000 clones, roughly 84% of which appear only once.

The TCR comes from a woman aged 50 to 60 who had been exposed to COVID-19. This sequence joins TRBV6-5 and TRBJ2-1; a weak D match, TRBD2 (6 bases). Sequenced sample: PBMCs or T cells enriched from blood (not recorded which). In DNA form, the CDR3 reads TGTGCCCTGGCGAGGGACTCCAAGGCGAATGAGCAGTTCTTC. Its protein product is CALARDSKANEQFF.